This T cell receptor beta chain was sequenced during a study of breast tumors, draining lymph nodes, adjacent tissues. This clonotype was recorded at least ten times. No antigen is known for it. Each CDR3 protein is one row after TCRdb ran MiXCR on the multiplex PCR reads. The sample lists under 350,000 distinct CDR3 sequences, over 25% occurring once. Study outcomes and limitations: Tumor repertoires ranked between lymph nodes and nontumor tissue in diversity, with V and J gene preferences. Data only fit, rather than demonstrated, lymph node origin of most tumor T cells. The data were judged consistent with most tumor T cells coming from lymph node and expanding in tumor. Compared with basal-like, luminal-like tumors shared significantly more repertoire with nontumor tissue.

Axillary draining lymph nodes of breast cancer patients supplied the node samples. The germline V gene encodes CDR1 GTSNPN and CDR2 SVGIG (reference sequence). The CDR3 runs to 12 residues. Trimming removed 4 bases at V and 6 bases at J, with 13 bases between. The chain couples TRBV30 to TRBJ2-7; the D gene is possibly TRBD2 (5 bases). Sequenced material: axillary lymph node tissue. The clonotype originates from a female donor with breast cancer. Some clones in this sample may be carry-over from other donors' samples. The CDR3 reads CAWMRERGEQYF. The CDR3 DNA reads TGTGCCTGGATGAGGGAGCGTGGCGAGCAGTACTTC.